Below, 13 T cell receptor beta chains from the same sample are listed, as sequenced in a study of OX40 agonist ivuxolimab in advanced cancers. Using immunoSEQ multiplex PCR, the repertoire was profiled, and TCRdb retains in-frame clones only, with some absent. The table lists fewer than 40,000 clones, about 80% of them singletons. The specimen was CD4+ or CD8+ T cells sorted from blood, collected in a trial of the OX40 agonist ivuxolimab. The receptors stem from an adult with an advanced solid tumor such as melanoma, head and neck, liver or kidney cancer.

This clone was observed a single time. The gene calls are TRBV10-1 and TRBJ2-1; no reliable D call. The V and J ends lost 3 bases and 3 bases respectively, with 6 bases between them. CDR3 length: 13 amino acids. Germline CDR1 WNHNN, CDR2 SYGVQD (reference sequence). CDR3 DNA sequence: TGCGCCAGCAGTGATCCCAACTACAATGAGCAGTTCTTC. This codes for CASSDPNYNEQFF.

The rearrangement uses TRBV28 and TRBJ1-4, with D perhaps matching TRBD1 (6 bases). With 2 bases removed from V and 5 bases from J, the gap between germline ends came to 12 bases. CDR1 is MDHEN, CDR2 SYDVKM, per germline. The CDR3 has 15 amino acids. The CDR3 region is CASSLRQGRNEKLFF. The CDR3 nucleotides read TGTGCCAGCAGTTTACGGCAGGGGCGCAATGAAAAACTGTTTTTT.

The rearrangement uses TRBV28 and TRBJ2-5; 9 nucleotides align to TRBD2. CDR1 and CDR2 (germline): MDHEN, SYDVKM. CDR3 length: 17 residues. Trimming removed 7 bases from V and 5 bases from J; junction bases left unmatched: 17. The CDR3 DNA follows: TGTGCCAGCAAGGGGGCGGCGGGAGGGGGAGGATCGGAGACCCAGTACTTC. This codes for CASKGAAGGGGSETQYF.

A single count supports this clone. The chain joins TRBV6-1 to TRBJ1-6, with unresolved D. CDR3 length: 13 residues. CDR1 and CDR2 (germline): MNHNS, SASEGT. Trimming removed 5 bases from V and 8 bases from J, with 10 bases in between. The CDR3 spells CASSQKVDSPLHF. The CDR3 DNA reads TGTGCCAGCAGTCAAAAGGTAGATTCACCCCTCCACTTT.

CDR3 region: CASSYSRDQLFYF. The CDR3 coding sequence is TGTGCCAGCAGTTATTCCCGGGACCAATTATTTTACTTC. This chain connects TRBV6-6 to TRBJ2-4; D might be TRBD1 or TRBD2, each matching 5 bases. From germline, CDR1 is MNHNY and CDR2 SVGAGI (reference sequence). Trimming cost V 3 bases and J 16 bases, with 19 bases left between them. The CDR3 totals 13 residues.

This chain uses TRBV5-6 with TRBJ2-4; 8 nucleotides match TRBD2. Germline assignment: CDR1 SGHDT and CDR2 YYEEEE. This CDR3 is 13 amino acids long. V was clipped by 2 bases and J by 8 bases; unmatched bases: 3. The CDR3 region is CASSLRTSHIQYF. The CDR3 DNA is TGTGCCAGCAGCTTAAGGACTAGCCACATTCAGTACTTC.

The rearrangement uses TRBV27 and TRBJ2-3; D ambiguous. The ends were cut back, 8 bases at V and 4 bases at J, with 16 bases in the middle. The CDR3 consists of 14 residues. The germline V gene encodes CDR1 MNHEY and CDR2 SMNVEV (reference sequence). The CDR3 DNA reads TGTGCCAGCCGGCGGCTTTTAGGTCCAGATACGCAGTATTTT. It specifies CASRRLLGPDTQYF.

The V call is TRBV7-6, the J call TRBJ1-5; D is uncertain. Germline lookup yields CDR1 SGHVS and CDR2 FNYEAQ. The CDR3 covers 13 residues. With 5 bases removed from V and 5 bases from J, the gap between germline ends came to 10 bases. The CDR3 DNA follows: TGTGCCAGCAGCCCCCAGGCGGATCAGCCCCAGCATTTT. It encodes CASSPQADQPQHF.

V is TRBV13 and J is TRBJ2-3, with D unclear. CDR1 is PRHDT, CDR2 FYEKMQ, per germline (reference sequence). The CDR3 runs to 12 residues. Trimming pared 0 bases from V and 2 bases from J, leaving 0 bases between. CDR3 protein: CASSLGTDTQYF. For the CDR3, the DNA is TGTGCCAGCAGCTTAGGCACAGATACGCAGTATTTT. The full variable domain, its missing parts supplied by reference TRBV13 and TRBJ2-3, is AAGVIQSPRHLIKEKRETATLKCYPIPRHDTVYWYQQGPGQDPQFLISFYEKMQSDKGSIPDRFSAQQFSDYHSELNMSSLELGDSALYFCASSLGTDTQYFGPGTRLTVL.

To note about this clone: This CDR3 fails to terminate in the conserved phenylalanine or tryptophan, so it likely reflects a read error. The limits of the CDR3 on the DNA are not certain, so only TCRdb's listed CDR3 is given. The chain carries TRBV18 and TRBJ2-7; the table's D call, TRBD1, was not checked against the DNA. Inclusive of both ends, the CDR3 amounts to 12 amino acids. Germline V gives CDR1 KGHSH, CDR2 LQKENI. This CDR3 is CASSVDRGASDL.

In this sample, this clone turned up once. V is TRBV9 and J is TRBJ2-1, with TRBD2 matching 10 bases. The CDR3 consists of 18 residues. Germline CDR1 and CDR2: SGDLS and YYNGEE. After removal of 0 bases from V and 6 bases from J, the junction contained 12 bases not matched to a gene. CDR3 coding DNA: TGTGCCAGCAGCGTAGGGAGCGGGAGGGCCAATCTGTTCAATGAGCAGTTCTTC. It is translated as CASSVGSGRANLFNEQFF.

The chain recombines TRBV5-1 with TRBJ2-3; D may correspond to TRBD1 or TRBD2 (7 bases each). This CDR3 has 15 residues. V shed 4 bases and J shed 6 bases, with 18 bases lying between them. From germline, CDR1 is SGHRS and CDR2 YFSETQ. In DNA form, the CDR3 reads TGCGCCAGCAGCCCGGGAGGCAGGGGGATCGATACGCAGTATTTT. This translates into CASSPGGRGIDTQYF.

The CDR3 protein is CASSGWGGGETQYF. CDR3 nucleotides: TGTGCCAGCAGTGGATGGGGCGGCGGGGAGACCCAGTACTTC. The J gene is TRBJ2-5, the V gene TRBV2; D possibly matches TRBD1 or TRBD2 (5 bases each). In germline, CDR1 is SNHLY, CDR2 FYNNEI. V lost 4 bases and J lost 5, with 14 bases in between. The CDR3 is made up of 14 amino acids.